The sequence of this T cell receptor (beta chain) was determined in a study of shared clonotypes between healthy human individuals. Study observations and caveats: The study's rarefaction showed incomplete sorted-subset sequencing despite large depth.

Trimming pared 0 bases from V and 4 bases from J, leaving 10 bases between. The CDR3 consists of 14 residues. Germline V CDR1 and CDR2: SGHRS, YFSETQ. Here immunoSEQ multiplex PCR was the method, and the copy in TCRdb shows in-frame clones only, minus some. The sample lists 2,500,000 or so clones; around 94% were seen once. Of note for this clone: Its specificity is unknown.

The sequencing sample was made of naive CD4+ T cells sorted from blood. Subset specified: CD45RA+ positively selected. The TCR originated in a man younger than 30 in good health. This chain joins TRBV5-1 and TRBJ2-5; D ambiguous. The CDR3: CASSLEGSRETQYF. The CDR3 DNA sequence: TGCGCCAGCAGCTTGGAAGGGTCTCGAGAGACCCAGTACTTC.